This T cell receptor beta chain was obtained from a study of blood T cell repertoires in COVID-19. Study in general: Acute and convalescent COVID-19 specimens originated in the United States, Italy and Spain. Nucleic acid was either cDNA or gDNA, and it came from T cells, B-cell-depleted T cells, or PBMCs.

V lost 1 base and J lost 4; bases outside the gene matches: 5. The germline V gene encodes CDR1 MNHNS and CDR2 SASEGT. The CDR3 extends over 15 amino acids. Original processing notes: Amplification with reference gene primers provided the estimates of nucleated cell counts. Generated by immunoSEQ multiplex PCR, the TCRdb table keeps only in-frame clones and is missing some. The V and J calls and the clone size are those of that table, but D and trimming were determined from the DNA. The sample yields roughly 79,000 clones, 87% seen once. This chain connects TRBV6-1 to TRBJ2-7; 9 bases agree with TRBD1. This clonotype was sampled from a woman aged 45-65 years with acute or convalescent COVID-19. The sample was peripheral blood. CDR3 in amino acids: CASSEDWTGDYEQYF. The CDR3 nucleotides read TGTGCCAGCAGTGAAGACTGGACAGGGGATTACGAGCAGTACTTC.